The 19 T cell receptor beta chains below come from one sample, sequenced in a study of T-cell memory formation after mild COVID-19. From the 5' RACE reads, TCRdb called clonotypes with MiXCR, one entry per CDR3 protein. The repertoire includes a few hundred thousand distinct CDR3 sequences, less than 25% of them detected once, and around 23% sits in the top ten. The sample taken for sequencing was PBMCs or a T cell subset sorted from them (not recorded which). Receptor source: a man aged 18-30 years who had mild COVID-19 (a few samples of this study predate the infection). Cell type and time point are not known.

This clonotype has only a few counts. This chain joins TRBV29-1 and TRBJ2-7, with D perhaps TRBD1 (6 bases). CDR1 is SQVTM and CDR2 is ANQGSEA in the germline V gene. CDR3 length: 14 residues. The ends were cut back, 0 bases at V and 7 bases at J, with 16 bases in the middle. This chain's CDR3 is CSVEDLQGVREQYF. The DNA for the CDR3 is TGCAGCGTTGAAGATCTACAGGGCGTGCGGGAGCAGTACTTC.

The V call is TRBV9, the J call TRBJ2-2, with TRBD2 identical over 7 bases. This CDR3 has 16 residues. The V gene end was trimmed by 0 bases and the J gene end by 0 bases; junction bases not matched to a gene: 2. Germline CDR1 and CDR2: SGDLS and YYNGEE. The CDR3 loop is CASSVVGGANTGELFF. In nucleotides, the CDR3 is TGTGCCAGCAGCGTAGTGGGGGGGGCGAACACCGGGGAGCTGTTTTTT.

The table lists this clonotype with a few counts. J is TRBJ1-5 and V is TRBV2; 7 positions match TRBD1. V gave up 6 bases and J gave up 7 bases; unmatched junction bases: 6. Per germline, CDR1 SNHLY and CDR2 FYNNEI. This CDR3 comprises 13 residues. The chain's CDR3 is CASRSTGNQPQHF. The DNA for the CDR3 is TGTGCCAGCAGATCGACAGGGAACCAGCCCCAGCATTTT.

The chain couples TRBV6-6 to TRBJ1-5; D uncertain. V dropped 0 bases and J dropped 9 bases, with 15 bases sitting between them. This CDR3 is built from 15 residues. Germline values: CDR1 MNHNY, CDR2 SVGAGI (reference sequence). The CDR3 here is CASSYSEPGNWPQHF. Written as DNA, the CDR3 is TGTGCCAGCAGTTACTCAGAGCCAGGCAATTGGCCCCAGCATTTT.

The V and J genes are TRBV4-3 and TRBJ2-5, with 7 bases aligning to TRBD2. This CDR3 region has 15 residues. The J segment lost 5 bases and the V segment lost 6 bases, leaving 12 bases of the junction unmatched. Looked up from germline, CDR1 is LGHNA and CDR2 is YSLEER. CDR3 coding DNA: TGCGCCAGCAGGGACTCCTTGGCGGGGGATGAGACCCAGTACTTC. This translates into CASRDSLAGDETQYF.

The chain uses TRBV29-1 and TRBJ2-5; 10 bases are a match to TRBD2. V shed 5 bases, J shed 7 bases, and the junction held 10 bases outside the gene matches. The CDR3 length is 14 residues. Germline V lookup: CDR1 SQVTM, CDR2 ANQGSEA. CDR3 region: CSVSSGGDPWTQYF. CDR3 DNA: TGCAGCGTTTCTAGCGGGGGTGATCCATGGACCCAGTACTTC.

This clonotype was counted between two and nine times. V is TRBV7-6 and J is TRBJ2-7; D tentatively fits TRBD1 or TRBD2 (5 bases each). Germline V gives CDR1 SGHVS, CDR2 FNYEAQ. The V gene lost 3 bases and the J gene lost 6 bases, with 9 bases spanning the gap. The CDR3 contains 12 residues. The CDR3 reads CASSLVGVEQYF. The CDR3 region has the DNA TGTGCCAGCAGCTTGGTGGGGGTCGAGCAGTACTTC.

The chain combines TRBV7-2 with TRBJ1-5; maybe TRBD1 (5 bases). Trimming removed 4 bases from V and 6 bases from J, with 13 bases in between. Germline V gene lookup returns CDR1 SGHTA and CDR2 FQGNSA. CDR3 length: 14 amino acids. CDR3 in amino acids: CASSSGAVIQPQHF. The CDR3 DNA sequence: TGTGCCAGCAGCTCCGGGGCAGTGATTCAGCCCCAGCATTTT.

The chain uses TRBV3-1 and TRBJ1-1; a possible D gene is TRBD1 (6 bases). The CDR3 consists of 12 residues. Germline CDR1 LGHDT, CDR2 YNNKEL (reference sequence). V was trimmed by 4 bases and J by 9 bases, leaving 12 bases between them. CDR3 DNA: TGTGCCAGCAGCCGAACAGGGAGTAAAGCTTTCTTT. It is translated as CASSRTGSKAFF.

The rearrangement links TRBV12-3 or TRBV12-4 to TRBJ2-5, with D possibly being TRBD2 (6 bases). This CDR3 is built from 17 residues. Trimming stripped 3 bases from V and 5 bases from J, with 22 bases between. CDR3 DNA: TGTGCCAGCAGTTTTTCCCCCGGCCGGGGGAATGGGGAGACCCAGTACTTC. This encodes CASSFSPGRGNGETQYF.

The chain is built from TRBV2 and TRBJ2-2; D unresolved. The V end was cut by 7 bases, the J end by 4 bases, with 16 bases between. Germline assignment: CDR1 SNHLY and CDR2 FYNNEI. This CDR3 is 15 amino acids long. Here the CDR3 reads CASMQYGVPTGELFF. DNA of the CDR3: TGTGCCAGCATGCAATATGGGGTCCCCACCGGGGAGCTGTTTTTT.

The sample holds a few counts of this clonotype. V and J are TRBV7-2 and TRBJ1-5; D remains unclear. V was shortened by 6 bases and J by 4 bases, with 13 bases between the two germline ends. CDR1 is SGHTA, CDR2 FQGNSA, per germline. The CDR3 has 14 residues. The CDR3 spells CASSYGPDNQPQHF. The CDR3 DNA reads as TGTGCCAGCAGTTACGGACCCGATAATCAGCCCCAGCATTTT.

The chain has TRBV9 and TRBJ2-2, with D possibly being TRBD1 or TRBD2 (7 bases each). The CDR3 has 16 amino acids. Germline V gene sequence: CDR1 SGDLS, CDR2 YYNGEE. The V end was cut by 0 bases, the J end by 4 bases, with 13 bases between. The CDR3 region is CASSVAPGGATGELFF. CDR3 bases: TGTGCCAGCAGCGTAGCCCCAGGGGGGGCCACCGGGGAGCTGTTTTTT.

This clonotype was observed a handful of times. The rearrangement joins TRBV7-2 to TRBJ2-1, with D perhaps matching TRBD1 (5 bases). Germline V gene sequence: CDR1 SGHTA, CDR2 FQGNSA. Deletions cut 8 bases from V and 9 bases from J, with 17 bases between. This CDR3 is 13 amino acids long. The CDR3 reads CASERRSTGEQFF. The CDR3 DNA reads TGTGCCAGCGAAAGAAGGAGCACAGGTGAGCAGTTCTTC.

This clonotype was detected only a few times. The CDR3 DNA reads as TGTGCCAGCAGTTACAGGGGGCTGGGGTATGGCTACACCTTC. Protein sequence: CASSYRGLGYGYTF. This chain uses TRBV12-3 or TRBV12-4 with TRBJ1-2; 9 positions match TRBD1. The CDR3 contains 14 residues. V lost 4 bases to trimming and J lost 5 bases; unmatched junction nucleotides: 5.

The chain carries TRBV7-3 and TRBJ2-3; a weak D match, TRBD1 (6 bases). The CDR3 is 14 residues long. Germline CDR1 is SGHTA and CDR2 is FQGTGA. The V gene lost 4 bases and the J gene lost 4 bases, with 12 bases spanning the gap. The CDR3 sequence is CASSSSGVSDTQYF. The CDR3 nucleotides read TGTGCCAGCAGCTCCTCAGGGGTTTCAGATACGCAGTATTTT.

The table lists this clonotype with a few counts. This chain uses TRBV4-2 with TRBJ2-2; D is uncertain. The CDR3 is made up of 14 amino acids. CDR1 is LGHNA, CDR2 YNFKEQ, per germline. V was trimmed by 0 bases and J by 6 bases, leaving 8 bases between them. The CDR3 protein is CASSQDPLAGELFF. The CDR3 DNA reads as TGTGCCAGCAGCCAAGATCCCCTGGCCGGGGAGCTGTTTTTT.

The rearrangement joins TRBV10-3 to TRBJ2-3; 8 nucleotides align to TRBD1. The V and J ends lost 6 bases and 0 bases, in that order; junction bases with no gene match: 2. Germline CDR1 is ENHRY and CDR2 is SYGVKD. This CDR3 region has 14 residues. CDR3 in amino acids: CAIRQGASTDTQYF. In nucleotides, the CDR3 is TGTGCCATCAGGCAGGGGGCCAGCACAGATACGCAGTATTTT.

This chain joins TRBV20-1 and TRBJ1-6; D remains ambiguous. This CDR3 comprises 13 residues. V gave up 0 bases and J gave up 10 bases, with 10 bases separating them. CDR1 is DFQATT and CDR2 is SNEGSKA in the germline V gene (reference sequence). The CDR3, as DNA: TGCAGTGCTAGAGAGGACCGATCATCACCCCTCCACTTT. Encoded protein: CSAREDRSSPLHF.